This section outlines one TCR beta chain sequence together with its context. Trimming left V 5 bases short and J 6 bases short, with 16 bases between. Germline loops: CDR1 LNHDA, CDR2 SQIVND (reference sequence). The CDR3 is 14 residues long. The record originates from a study of CD8 T cells in acute hepatitis C reinfection. Time point noted: naive CD8 control sorted from an acute-time-point sample. TCRdb's copy holds only in-frame clones and misses some; the assay was immunoSEQ multiplex PCR. Among some 40,000 clones, around 87% were seen once, and the ten largest hold under 0.65%. What was sequenced was naive CD8+ T cells from PBMCs. This TCR came from a man younger than 40 with chronic hepatitis C. The chain has TRBV19 and TRBJ1-2; maybe TRBD1 (5 bases). For the CDR3, the DNA is TGTGCCAGTAGTGGCCCTGGCAGGGACGATGGCTACACCTTC. Its protein is CASSGPGRDDGYTF.